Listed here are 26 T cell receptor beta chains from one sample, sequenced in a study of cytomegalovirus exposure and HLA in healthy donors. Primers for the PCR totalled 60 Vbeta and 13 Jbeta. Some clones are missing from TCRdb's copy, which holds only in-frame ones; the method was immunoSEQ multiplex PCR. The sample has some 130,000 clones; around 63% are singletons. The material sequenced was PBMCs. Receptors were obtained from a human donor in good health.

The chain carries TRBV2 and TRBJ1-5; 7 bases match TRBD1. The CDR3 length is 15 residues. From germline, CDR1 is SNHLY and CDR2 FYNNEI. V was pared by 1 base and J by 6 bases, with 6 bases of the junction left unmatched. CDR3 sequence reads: CASSEEGGVSQPQHF. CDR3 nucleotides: TGTGCCAGCAGTGAAGAAGGGGGCGTTAGTCAGCCCCAGCATTTT.

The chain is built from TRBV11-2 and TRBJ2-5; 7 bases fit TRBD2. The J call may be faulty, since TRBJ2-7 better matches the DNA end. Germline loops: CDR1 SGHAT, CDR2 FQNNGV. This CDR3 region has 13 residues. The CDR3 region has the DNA TGTGCCAGCAGCTTAGTTAGGGAGGGCGAGCAGTACTTC. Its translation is CASSLVREGEQYF.

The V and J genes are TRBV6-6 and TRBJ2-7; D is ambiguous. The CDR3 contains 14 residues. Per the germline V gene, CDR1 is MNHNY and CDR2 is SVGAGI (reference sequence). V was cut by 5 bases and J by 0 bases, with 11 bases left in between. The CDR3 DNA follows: TGTGCCAGCAGTACCCGTAGAAGCTCCTACGAGCAGTACTTC. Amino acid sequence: CASSTRRSSYEQYF.

This CDR3 is CASSHKGGGSQYF. DNA for the CDR3: TGTGCCAGCAGCCACAAAGGGGGGGGTAGTCAGTACTTC. The V call is TRBV14, the J call TRBJ2-4; a possible D gene is TRBD2 (7 bases). CDR1 is SGHDN, CDR2 FVKESK, per germline. The germline V and J ends were trimmed by 3 bases and 12 bases, with 15 bases remaining between them. This CDR3 is built from 13 residues.

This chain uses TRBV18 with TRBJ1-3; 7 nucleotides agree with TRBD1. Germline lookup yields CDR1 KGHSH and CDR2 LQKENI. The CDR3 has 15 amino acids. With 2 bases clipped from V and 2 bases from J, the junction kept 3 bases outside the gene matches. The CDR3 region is CASSPRQGAGNTIYF. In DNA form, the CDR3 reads TGTGCCAGCTCACCAAGGCAGGGGGCTGGAAACACCATATATTTT.

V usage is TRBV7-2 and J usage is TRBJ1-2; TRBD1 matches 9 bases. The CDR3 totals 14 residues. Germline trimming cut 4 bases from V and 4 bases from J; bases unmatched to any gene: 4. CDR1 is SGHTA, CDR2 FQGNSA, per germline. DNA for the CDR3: TGTGCCAGCAGCTCGGGACAGGGCGGCTATGGCTACACCTTC. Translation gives CASSSGQGGYGYTF.

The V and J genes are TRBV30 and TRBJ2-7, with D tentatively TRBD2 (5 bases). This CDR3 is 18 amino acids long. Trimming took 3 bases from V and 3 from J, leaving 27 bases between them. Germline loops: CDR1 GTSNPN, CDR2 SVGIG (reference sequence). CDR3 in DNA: TGTGCCTGGAGGGTGGCGAATGAAACTTCGGGGATGTACTACGAGCAGTACTTC. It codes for CAWRVANETSGMYYEQYF.

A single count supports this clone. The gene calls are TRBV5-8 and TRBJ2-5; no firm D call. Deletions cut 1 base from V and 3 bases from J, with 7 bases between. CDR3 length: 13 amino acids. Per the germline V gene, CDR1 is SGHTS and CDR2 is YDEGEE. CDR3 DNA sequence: TGTGCCAGCAGCTTGACAGTAAAAGAGACCCAGTACTTC. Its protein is CASSLTVKETQYF.

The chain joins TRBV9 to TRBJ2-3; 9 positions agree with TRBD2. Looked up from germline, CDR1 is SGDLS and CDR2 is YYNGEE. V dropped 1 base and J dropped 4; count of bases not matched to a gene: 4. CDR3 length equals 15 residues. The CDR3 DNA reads TGTGCCAGCAGCGTATTAGCGGGAGCCGCAGATACGCAGTATTTT. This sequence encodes CASSVLAGAADTQYF.

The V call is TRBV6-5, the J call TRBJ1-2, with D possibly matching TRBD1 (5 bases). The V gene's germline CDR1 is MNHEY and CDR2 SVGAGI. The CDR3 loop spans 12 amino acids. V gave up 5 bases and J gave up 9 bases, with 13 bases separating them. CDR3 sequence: CASSMGGASYTF. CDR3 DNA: TGTGCCAGCAGTATGGGGGGAGCTAGCTACACCTTC.

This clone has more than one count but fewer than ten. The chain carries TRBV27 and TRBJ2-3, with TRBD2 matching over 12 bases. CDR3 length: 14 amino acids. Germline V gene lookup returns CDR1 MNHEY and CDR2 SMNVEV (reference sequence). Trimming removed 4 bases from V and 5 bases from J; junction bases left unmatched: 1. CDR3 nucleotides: TGTGCCAGCAGTTCGGGACTAGCGGGAGATACGCAGTATTTT. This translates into CASSSGLAGDTQYF.

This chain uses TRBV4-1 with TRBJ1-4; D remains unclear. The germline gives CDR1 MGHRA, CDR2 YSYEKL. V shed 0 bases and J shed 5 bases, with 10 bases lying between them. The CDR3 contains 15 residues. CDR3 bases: TGCGCCAGCAGCCAAGATGGCGGGATCAATGAAAAACTGTTTTTT. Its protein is CASSQDGGINEKLFF.

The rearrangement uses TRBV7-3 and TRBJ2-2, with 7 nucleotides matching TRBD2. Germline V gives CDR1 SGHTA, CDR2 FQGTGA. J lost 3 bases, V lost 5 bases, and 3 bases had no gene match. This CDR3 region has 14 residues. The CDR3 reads CASSLGRDTGELFF. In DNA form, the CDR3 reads TGTGCCAGCAGCCTTGGGAGGGACACCGGGGAGCTGTTTTTT.

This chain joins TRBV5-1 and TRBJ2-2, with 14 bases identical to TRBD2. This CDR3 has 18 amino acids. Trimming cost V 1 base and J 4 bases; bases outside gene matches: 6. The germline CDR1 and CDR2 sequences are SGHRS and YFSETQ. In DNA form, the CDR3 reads TGCGCCAGCAGCTTGAGGGGACTAGCGGGAGAGACCACCGGGGAGCTGTTTTTT. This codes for CASSLRGLAGETTGELFF.

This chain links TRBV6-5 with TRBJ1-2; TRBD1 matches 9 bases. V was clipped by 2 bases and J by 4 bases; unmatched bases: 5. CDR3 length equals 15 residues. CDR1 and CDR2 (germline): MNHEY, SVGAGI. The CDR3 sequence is CASSYGTGYLYGYTF. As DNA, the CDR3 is TGTGCCAGCAGTTACGGGACAGGGTACCTCTATGGCTACACCTTC.

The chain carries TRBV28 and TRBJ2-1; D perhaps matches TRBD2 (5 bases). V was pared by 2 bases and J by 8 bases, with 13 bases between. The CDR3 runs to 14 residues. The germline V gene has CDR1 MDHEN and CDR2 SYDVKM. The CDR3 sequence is CASSLRVTNDEQFF. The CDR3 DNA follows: TGTGCCAGCAGTTTACGTGTGACTAACGATGAGCAGTTCTTC.

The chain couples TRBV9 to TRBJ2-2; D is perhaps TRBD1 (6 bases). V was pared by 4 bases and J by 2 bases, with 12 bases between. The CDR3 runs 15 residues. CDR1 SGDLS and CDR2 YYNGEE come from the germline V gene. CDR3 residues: CASSFQGQNTGELFF. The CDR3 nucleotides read TGTGCCAGCAGCTTCCAGGGACAAAACACCGGGGAGCTGTTTTTT.

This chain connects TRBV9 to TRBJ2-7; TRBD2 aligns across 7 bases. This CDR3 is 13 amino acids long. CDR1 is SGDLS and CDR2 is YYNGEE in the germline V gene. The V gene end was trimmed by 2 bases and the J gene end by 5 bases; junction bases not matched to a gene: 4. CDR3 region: CASSVSTSHEQYF. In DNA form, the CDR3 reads TGTGCCAGCAGCGTCTCGACTAGCCACGAGCAGTACTTC.

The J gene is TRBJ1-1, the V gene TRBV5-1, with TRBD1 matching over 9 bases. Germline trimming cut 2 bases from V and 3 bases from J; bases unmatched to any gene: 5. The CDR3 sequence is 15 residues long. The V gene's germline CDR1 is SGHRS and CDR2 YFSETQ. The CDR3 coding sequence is TGCGCCAGCAGCTTACGGGGACAGGGCGACACTGAAGCTTTCTTT. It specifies CASSLRGQGDTEAFF.

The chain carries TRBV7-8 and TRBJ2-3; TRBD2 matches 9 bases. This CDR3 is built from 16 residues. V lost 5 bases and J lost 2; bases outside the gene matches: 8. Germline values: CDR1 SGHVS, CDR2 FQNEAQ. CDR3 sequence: CASSLRLAGITDTQYF. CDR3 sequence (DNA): TGTGCCAGCAGCCTCCGTCTAGCGGGAATCACAGATACGCAGTATTTT.

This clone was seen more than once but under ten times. The DNA for the CDR3 is TGTGCCAGCAGCCGGGACTCCCATCAGCCCCAGCATTTT. It is translated as CASSRDSHQPQHF. The chain joins TRBV2 to TRBJ1-5; D possibly corresponds to TRBD1 (5 bases). CDR1 and CDR2 from the germline V gene are SNHLY and FYNNEI. The CDR3 is 13 residues long. The V gene lost 6 bases and the J gene lost 5 bases, with 11 bases spanning the gap. Using reference TRBV2 and TRBJ1-5 for the parts outside the CDR3, the full variable domain is EPEVTQTPSHQVTQMGQEVILRCVPISNHLYFYWYRQILGQKVEFLVSFYNNEISEKSEIFDDQFSVERPDGSNFTLKIRSTKLEDSAMYFCASSRDSHQPQHFGDGTRLSIL.

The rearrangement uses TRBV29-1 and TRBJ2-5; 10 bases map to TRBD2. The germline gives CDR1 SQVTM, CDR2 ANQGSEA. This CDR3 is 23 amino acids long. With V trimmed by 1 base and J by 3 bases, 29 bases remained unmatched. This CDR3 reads CSVEGAWGWFRASGSMGEETQYF. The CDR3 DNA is TGCAGCGTTGAAGGCGCGTGGGGTTGGTTTAGGGCTAGCGGGAGTATGGGGGAAGAGACCCAGTACTTC.

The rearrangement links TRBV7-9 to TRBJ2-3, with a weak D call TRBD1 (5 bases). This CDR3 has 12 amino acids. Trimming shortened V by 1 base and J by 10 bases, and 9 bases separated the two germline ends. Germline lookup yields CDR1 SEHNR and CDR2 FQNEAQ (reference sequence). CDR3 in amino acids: CASSLVVRAQYF. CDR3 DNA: TGTGCCAGCAGCTTAGTAGTCAGGGCGCAGTATTTT.

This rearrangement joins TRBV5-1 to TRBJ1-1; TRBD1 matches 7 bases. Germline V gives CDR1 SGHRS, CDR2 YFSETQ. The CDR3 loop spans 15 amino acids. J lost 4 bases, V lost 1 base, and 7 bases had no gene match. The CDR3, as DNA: TGCGCCAGCAGCTTGACCCGACAGGGCGGCACTGAAGCTTTCTTT. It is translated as CASSLTRQGGTEAFF.

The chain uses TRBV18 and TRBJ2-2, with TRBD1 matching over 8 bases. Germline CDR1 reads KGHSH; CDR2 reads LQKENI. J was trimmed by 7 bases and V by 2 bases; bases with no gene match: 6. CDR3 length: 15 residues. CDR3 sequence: CASSPSQGAGGELFF. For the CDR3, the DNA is TGTGCCAGCTCACCATCCCAGGGGGCCGGCGGGGAGCTGTTTTTT.

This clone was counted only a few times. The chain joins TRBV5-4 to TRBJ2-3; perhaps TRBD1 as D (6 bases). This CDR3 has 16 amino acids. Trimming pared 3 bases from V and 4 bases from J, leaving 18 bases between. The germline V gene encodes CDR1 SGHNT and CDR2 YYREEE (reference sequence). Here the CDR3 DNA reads TGTGCCAGCAGCTCCAAACAGGGAAGTGGTGCAGATACGCAGTATTTT. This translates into CASSSKQGSGADTQYF. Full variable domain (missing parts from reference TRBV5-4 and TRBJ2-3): ETGVTQSPTHLIKTRGQQVTLRCSSQSGHNTVSWYQQALGQGPQFIFQYYREEENGRGNFPPRFSGLQFPNYSSELNVNALELDDSALYLCASSSKQGSGADTQYFGPGTRLTVL.